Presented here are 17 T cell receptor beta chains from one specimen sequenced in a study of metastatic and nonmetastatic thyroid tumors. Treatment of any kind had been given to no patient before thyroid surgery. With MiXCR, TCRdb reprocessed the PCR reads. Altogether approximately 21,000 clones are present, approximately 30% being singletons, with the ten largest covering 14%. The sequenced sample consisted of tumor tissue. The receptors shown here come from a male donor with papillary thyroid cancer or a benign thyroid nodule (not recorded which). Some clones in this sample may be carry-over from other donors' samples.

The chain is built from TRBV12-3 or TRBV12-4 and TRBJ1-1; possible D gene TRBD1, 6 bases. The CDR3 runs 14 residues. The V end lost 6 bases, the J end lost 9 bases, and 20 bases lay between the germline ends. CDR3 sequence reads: CASSLPLTGFKAFF. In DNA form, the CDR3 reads TGTGCCAGCAGCTTACCTCTCACAGGGTTTAAAGCTTTCTTT.

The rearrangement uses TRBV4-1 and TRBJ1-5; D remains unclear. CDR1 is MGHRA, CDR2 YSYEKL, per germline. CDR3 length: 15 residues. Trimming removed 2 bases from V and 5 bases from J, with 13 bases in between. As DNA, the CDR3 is TGCGCCAGCAGCCAAAAGCCGCACGGGGATCAGCCCCAGCATTTT. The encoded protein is CASSQKPHGDQPQHF.

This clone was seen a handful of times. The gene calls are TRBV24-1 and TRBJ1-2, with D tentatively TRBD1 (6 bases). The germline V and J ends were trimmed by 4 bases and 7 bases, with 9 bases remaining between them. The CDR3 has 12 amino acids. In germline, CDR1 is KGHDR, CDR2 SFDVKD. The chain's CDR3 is CATSEGGGGYTF. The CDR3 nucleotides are TGTGCCACCAGTGAGGGGGGCGGTGGCTACACCTTC.

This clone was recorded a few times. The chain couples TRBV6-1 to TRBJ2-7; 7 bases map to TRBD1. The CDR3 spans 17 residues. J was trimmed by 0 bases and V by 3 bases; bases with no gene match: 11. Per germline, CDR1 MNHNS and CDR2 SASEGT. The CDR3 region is CASSELPGDRSSYEQYF. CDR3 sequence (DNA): TGTGCCAGCAGTGAGTTACCTGGGGACAGAAGCTCCTACGAGCAGTACTTC.

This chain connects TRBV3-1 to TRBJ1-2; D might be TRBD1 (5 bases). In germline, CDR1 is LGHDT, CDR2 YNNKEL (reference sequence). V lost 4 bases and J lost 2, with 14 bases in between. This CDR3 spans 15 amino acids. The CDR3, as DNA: TGTGCCAGCAGCCTCGGGGGGACTGCCAACTATGGCTACACCTTC. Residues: CASSLGGTANYGYTF.

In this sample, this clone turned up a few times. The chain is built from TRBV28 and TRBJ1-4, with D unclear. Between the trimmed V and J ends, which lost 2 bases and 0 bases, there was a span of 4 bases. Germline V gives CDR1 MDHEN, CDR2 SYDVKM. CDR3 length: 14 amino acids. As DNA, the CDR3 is TGTGCCAGCAGTTTAATTACAACTAATGAAAAACTGTTTTTT. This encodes CASSLITTNEKLFF.

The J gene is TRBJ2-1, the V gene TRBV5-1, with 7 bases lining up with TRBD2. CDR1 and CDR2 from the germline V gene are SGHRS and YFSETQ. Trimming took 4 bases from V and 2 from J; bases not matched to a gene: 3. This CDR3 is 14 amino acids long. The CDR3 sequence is CASSGSGAYNEQFF. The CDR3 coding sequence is TGCGCCAGCAGCGGGAGCGGGGCCTACAATGAGCAGTTCTTC. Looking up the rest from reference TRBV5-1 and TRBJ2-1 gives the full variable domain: KAGVTQTPRYLIKTRGQQVTLSCSPISGHRSVSWYQQTPGQGLQFLFEYFSETQRNKGNFPGRFSGRQFSNSRSEMNVSTLELGDSALYLCASSGSGAYNEQFFGPGTRLTVL.

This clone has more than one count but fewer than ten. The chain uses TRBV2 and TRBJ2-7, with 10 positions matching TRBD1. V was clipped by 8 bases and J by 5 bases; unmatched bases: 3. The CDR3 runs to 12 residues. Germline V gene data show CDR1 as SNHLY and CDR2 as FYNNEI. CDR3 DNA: TGTGCCAGCGGGACAGGGGTCAACGAGCAGTACTTC. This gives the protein CASGTGVNEQYF.

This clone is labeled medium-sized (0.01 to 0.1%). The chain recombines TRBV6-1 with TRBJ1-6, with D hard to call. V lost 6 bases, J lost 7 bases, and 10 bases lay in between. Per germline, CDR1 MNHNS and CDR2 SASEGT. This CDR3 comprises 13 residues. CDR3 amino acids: CASSAVQNSPLHF. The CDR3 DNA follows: TGTGCCAGCAGCGCCGTCCAAAATTCACCCCTCCACTTT.

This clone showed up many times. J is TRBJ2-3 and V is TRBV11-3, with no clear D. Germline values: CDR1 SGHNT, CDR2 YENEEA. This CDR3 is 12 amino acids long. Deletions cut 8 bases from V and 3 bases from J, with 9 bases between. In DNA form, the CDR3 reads TGTGCCAGCGGACGATCGACAGATACGCAGTATTTT. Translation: CASGRSTDTQYF.

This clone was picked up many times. The CDR3 DNA follows: TGTGCCAGCAGCTTAGACAGGGGAGGCTATGGCTACACCTTC. It encodes CASSLDRGGYGYTF. This chain connects TRBV5-4 to TRBJ1-2, with 8 bases matching TRBD1. The CDR3 extends over 14 amino acids. Unmatched junction bases numbered 4, after V lost 2 bases and J lost 4 bases. Germline assignment: CDR1 SGHNT and CDR2 YYREEE (reference sequence).

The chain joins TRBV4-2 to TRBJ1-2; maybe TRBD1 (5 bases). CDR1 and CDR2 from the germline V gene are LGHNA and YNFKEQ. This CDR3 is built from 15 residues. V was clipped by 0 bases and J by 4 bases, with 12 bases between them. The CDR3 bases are TGTGCCAGCAGCCAAGACGACAGAAGTACCTATGGCTACACCTTC. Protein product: CASSQDDRSTYGYTF.

The CDR3 loop reads CASSYGGDEQFF. Here the CDR3 DNA reads TGTGCCAGCAGTTACGGAGGGGATGAGCAGTTCTTC. The chain links TRBV6-5 to TRBJ2-1; a possible D gene is TRBD2 (6 bases). V shed 2 bases and J shed 8 bases, with 7 bases lying between them. This CDR3 region has 12 residues. Germline V gives CDR1 MNHEY, CDR2 SVGAGI.

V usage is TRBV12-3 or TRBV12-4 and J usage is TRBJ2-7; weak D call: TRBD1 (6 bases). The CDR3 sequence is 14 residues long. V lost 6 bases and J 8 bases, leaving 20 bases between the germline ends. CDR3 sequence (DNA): TGTGCCAGCAGCAATTCGGACAGAAGGCACCAGCAGTACTTC. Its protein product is CASSNSDRRHQQYF.

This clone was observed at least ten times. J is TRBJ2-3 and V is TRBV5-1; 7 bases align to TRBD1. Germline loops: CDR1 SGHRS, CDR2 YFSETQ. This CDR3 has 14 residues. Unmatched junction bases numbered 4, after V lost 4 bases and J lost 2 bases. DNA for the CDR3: TGCGCCAGCAGCCGTGACAGGGACACAGATACGCAGTATTTT. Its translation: CASSRDRDTDTQYF.

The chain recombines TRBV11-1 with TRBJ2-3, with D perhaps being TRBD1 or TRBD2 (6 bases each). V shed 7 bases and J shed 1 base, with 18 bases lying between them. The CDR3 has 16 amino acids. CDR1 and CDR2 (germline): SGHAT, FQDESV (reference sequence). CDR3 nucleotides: TGTGCCAGCACCCGGGGGCAGGAAATTGGCACAGATACGCAGTATTTT. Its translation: CASTRGQEIGTDTQYF.

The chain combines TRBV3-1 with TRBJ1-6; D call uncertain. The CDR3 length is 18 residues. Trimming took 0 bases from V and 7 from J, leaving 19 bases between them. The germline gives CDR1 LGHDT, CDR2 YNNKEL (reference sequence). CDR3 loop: CASSQDFAGALLNSPLHF. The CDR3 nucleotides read TGTGCCAGCAGCCAAGATTTCGCGGGCGCGCTTTTGAATTCACCCCTCCACTTT.